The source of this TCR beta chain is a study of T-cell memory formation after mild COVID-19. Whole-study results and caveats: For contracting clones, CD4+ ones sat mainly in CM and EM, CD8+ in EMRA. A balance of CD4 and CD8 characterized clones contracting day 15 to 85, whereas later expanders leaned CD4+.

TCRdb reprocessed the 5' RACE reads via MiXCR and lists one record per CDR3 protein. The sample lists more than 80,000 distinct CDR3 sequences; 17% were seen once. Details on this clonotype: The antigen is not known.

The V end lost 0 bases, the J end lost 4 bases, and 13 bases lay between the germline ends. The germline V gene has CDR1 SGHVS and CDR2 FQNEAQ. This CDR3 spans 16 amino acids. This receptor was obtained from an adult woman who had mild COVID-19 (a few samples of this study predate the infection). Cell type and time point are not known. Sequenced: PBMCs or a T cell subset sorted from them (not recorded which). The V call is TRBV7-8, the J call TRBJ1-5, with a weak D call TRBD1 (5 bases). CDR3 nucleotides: TGTGCCAGCAGCTTAGCGGGGGGACCTAATAATCAGCCCCAGCATTTT. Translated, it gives CASSLAGGPNNQPQHF.